Sequencing of this TCR beta chain was carried out in a study of T cell changes during pregnancy in multiple sclerosis. The V end lost 6 bases, the J end lost 11 bases, and 17 bases lay between the germline ends. There are 14 residues in the CDR3. Germline V gives CDR1 MNHEY, CDR2 SVGAGI. Produced via immunoSEQ multiplex PCR; TCRdb's table is partial and in-frame only. The sample carries over 45,000 clones, 91% recorded once. The clonotype comes from a female donor with multiple sclerosis, enrolled in a pregnancy study. The rearrangement uses TRBV6-5 and TRBJ1-6, with a weak D call TRBD1 (5 bases). This sample comprised CD8+ T cells from peripheral blood mononuclear cells, obtained after pregnancy. The CDR3 is CASSPDTAGTPLHF. CDR3 DNA: TGTGCCAGCAGCCCGGACACAGCAGGGACACCCCTCCACTTT.